This T cell receptor beta chain originates from a study of blood T cell repertoires in COVID-19. Study as a whole: Material from acute and convalescent COVID-19 was sourced from the United States, Italy and Spain. PBMCs, B-cell-depleted T cells, or T cells provided the cDNA or gDNA that made up the material.

Looked up from germline, CDR1 is MDHEN and CDR2 is SYDVKM. Deletions cut 2 bases from V and 9 bases from J, with 28 bases between. The CDR3 is 18 residues long. Authors' data handling: Scientists estimated how many nucleated cells there were by amplifying reference gene primers. The table came from immunoSEQ multiplex PCR; TCRdb's copy has only in-frame clones and leaves some out. D and trimming were read from the DNA, whereas the V and J calls and clone size are those reported in that table. Altogether hundreds of thousands of clones are present, about 85% being singletons, with the ten largest covering about 3%. This clone was detected only a few times.

The receptor was derived from a man aged 18-30 years with active or convalescent COVID-19. The chain is built from TRBV28 and TRBJ1-2; tentative D call: TRBD1 (6 bases). The material sequenced was peripheral blood. The CDR3 sequence: CASSLVGAKGTIENRYTF. The CDR3, as DNA: TGTGCCAGCAGTTTAGTGGGAGCGAAAGGGACAATCGAGAATCGCTACACCTTC.